The clone carrying this T cell receptor beta chain was picked up a small number of times. The antigen remains undetermined. The data belong to a study of PD-1 blockade in classical Hodgkin lymphoma. The data were produced by immunoSEQ multiplex PCR, yet TCRdb's version contains in-frame clones alone and is incomplete. Altogether about 94,000 clones are present, about 91% being singletons, with the ten largest covering approximately 11%. Each patient's relapse followed autologous stem cell transplantation, and brentuximab vedotin exposure varied. The study recorded best responses of complete response, partial response or progressive disease. V was clipped by 10 bases and J by 8 bases; unmatched bases: 19. The CDR3 spans 15 residues. From germline, CDR1 is ENHRY and CDR2 SYGVKD. Overall study results and limits: Complete responders possessed baseline diversity comparable to newly diagnosed patients. Baseline TCR diversity was reportedly lower in newly diagnosed patients than healthy donors.

This clonotype was sampled from a human donor with classical Hodgkin lymphoma. V and J are TRBV10-3 and TRBJ1-2, with 7 bases fitting TRBD1. The sequences come from peripheral blood mononuclear cells (PBMCs), collected before the second cycle of nivolumab. The CDR3 coding sequence is TGTGCCACCACGGACAGGCTTCCGGGCCATAGGGGCTACACCTTC. It specifies CATTDRLPGHRGYTF.